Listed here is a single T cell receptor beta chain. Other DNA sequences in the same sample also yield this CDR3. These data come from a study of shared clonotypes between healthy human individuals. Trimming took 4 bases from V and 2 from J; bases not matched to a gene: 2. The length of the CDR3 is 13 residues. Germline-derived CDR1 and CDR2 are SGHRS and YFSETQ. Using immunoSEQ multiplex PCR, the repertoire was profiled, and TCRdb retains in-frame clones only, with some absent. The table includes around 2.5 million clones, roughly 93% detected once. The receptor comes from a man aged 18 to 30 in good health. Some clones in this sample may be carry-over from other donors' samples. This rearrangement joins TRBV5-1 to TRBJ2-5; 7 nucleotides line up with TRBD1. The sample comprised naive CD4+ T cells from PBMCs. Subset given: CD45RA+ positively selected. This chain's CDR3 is CASSRDSQETQYF. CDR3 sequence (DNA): TGCGCCAGCAGCCGGGACAGTCAAGAGACCCAGTACTTC.